Listed below are T cell receptor beta chains from one sample, sequenced in a study of blood T cell repertoires in COVID-19. This table comes from immunoSEQ multiplex PCR, and its TCRdb copy is limited to in-frame clones, with some not included. The sample lists around 280,000 clones; around 87% were seen once. Sequencing input: peripheral blood. The receptors originated from a woman in her thirties who had recovered from COVID-19. The CDR3 runs from the conserved cysteine through the conserved F or W. The D gene is left open where the match is weak. Size tells how often a clone was seen (once, few, many) or the class of an expanded clone, and some rows leave it out.

clone_size	j_call	d_call	v_call	cdr3_aa	cdr3_nt
.	TRBJ2-6	.	TRBV2	CASRADSGANVLTF	TGTGCCAGCAGGGCAGACTCTGGGGCCAACGTCCTGACTTTC
.	TRBJ2-2	.	TRBV5-4	CASSYLQGNTGELFF	TGTGCCAGCAGCTATCTACAGGGGAACACCGGGGAGCTGTTTTTT
few	TRBJ1-5	.	TRBV27	CASSFGGSNQPQHF	TGTGCCAGCAGTTTTGGAGGTAGCAATCAGCCCCAGCATTTT
.	TRBJ1-6	.	TRBV4-2	CASSQGQVDSPLHF	TGTGCCAGCAGCCAAGGCCAGGTAGATTCACCCCTCCACTTT
once	TRBJ2-2	TRBD2	TRBV28	CASSRGGRDTGELFF	TGTGCCAGCAGTCGTGGCGGGAGGGACACCGGGGAGCTGTTTTTT
.	TRBJ2-3	.	TRBV10-2	CASSGRVADTQYF	TGCGCCAGCAGCGGCAGGGTAGCAGATACGCAGTATTTT
.	TRBJ2-1	TRBD2	TRBV30	CAWSVGGGAYNEQFF	TGTGCCTGGAGTGTAGGCGGGGGGGCCTACAATGAGCAGTTCTTC
.	TRBJ1-4	TRBD1	TRBV5-4	CASSTPQQGTNEKLFF	TGTGCCAGCAGCACCCCTCAACAGGGGACTAATGAAAAACTGTTTTTT
.	TRBJ1-2	TRBD1	TRBV6-5	CASILIRGRGYTF	TGTGCCAGCATCTTAATCAGGGGGCGAGGCTACACCTTC
.	TRBJ2-5	TRBD2	TRBV19	CASSSISGREETQYF	TGTGCCAGTAGTTCGATTAGCGGGAGGGAGGAGACCCAGTACTTC
few	TRBJ1-1	.	TRBV30	CAYGGIALGEAFF	TGTGCCTATGGAGGGATCGCCTTGGGTGAAGCTTTCTTT
.	TRBJ2-1	TRBD2	TRBV3-1/TRBV3-2	CASSLGLAGGYEQFF	TGTGCCAGCAGCCTCGGACTAGCGGGAGGCTATGAGCAGTTCTTC
.	TRBJ1-2	.	TRBV6-5	CASSRSPTGYTF	TGTGCCAGCAGCCGCAGCCCGACAGGCTACACCTTC
.	TRBJ2-2	TRBD2	TRBV7-9	CASSLIAGASGELFF	TGTGCCAGCAGCTTAATCGCGGGAGCATCCGGGGAGCTGTTTTTT
.	TRBJ1-2	.	TRBV10-2	CASSDATLGDGYTF	TGCGCCAGCAGTGACGCGACCCTAGGCGATGGCTACACCTTC
.	TRBJ2-7	TRBD1	TRBV2	CASPPSRGTYEQYF	TGTGCCAGCCCGCCGAGCAGGGGGACCTACGAGCAGTACTTC
.	TRBJ1-2	TRBD1	TRBV19	CASRLRGQNLGYTF	TGTGCCAGTAGGCTACGGGGACAGAATCTTGGCTACACCTTC